These 10 T cell receptor beta chains came from one sample sequenced in a study of Graves' ophthalmopathy and Graves' hyperthyroidism. CDR3 regions of TCR beta were amplified from RNA transcripts. RT-PCR was first run with HTBI primers, then multiplex PCR in a second round. TCRdb ran MiXCR on the multiplex PCR reads and lists one entry per CDR3 protein. This sample has about 390,000 distinct CDR3 sequences; about 17% occur once, and the top ten carry 2% to 3%. Sequencing used peripheral blood. These TCRs come from an adult woman with stable Graves' hyperthyroidism.

This clonotype has at least ten counts. CDR3 residues: CASSIVYGQKDSGANVLTF. For the CDR3, the DNA is TGTGCCAGCAGCATAGTCTATGGACAGAAAGACTCTGGGGCCAACGTCCTGACTTTC. V and J are TRBV28 and TRBJ2-6; D possibly corresponds to TRBD1 (6 bases). The CDR3 covers 19 residues. Germline CDR1 MDHEN, CDR2 SYDVKM. V lost 6 bases, J lost 0 bases, and 21 bases lay in between.

This clonotype came up many times. The rearrangement uses TRBV6-5 and TRBJ2-7; D may be TRBD2 (6 bases). The CDR3 loop spans 14 amino acids. The germline CDR1 and CDR2 sequences are MNHEY and SVGAGI. V lost 7 bases and J 2 bases, leaving 15 bases between the germline ends. In DNA, the CDR3 is TGTGCCAGCACTTTGATGCGGGGACCCTACGAGCAGTACTTC. It translates to CASTLMRGPYEQYF.

This clonotype was observed at least ten times. The chain has TRBV5-1 and TRBJ2-7, with TRBD2 matching 8 bases. V trimming: 3 bases; J trimming: 2 bases; junction bases outside the gene matches: 10. CDR3 length: 16 residues. Germline V gene lookup returns CDR1 SGHRS and CDR2 YFSETQ. CDR3 in amino acids: CASSSGGTRGTYEQYF. CDR3 nucleotides: TGCGCCAGCAGCTCGGGTGGGACTAGGGGCACCTACGAGCAGTACTTC.

The chain carries TRBV19 and TRBJ1-1, with D perhaps TRBD1 (5 bases). Trimming pared 6 bases from V and 1 base from J, leaving 12 bases between. Per the germline V gene, CDR1 is LNHDA and CDR2 is SQIVND (reference sequence). CDR3 length: 14 residues. CDR3 sequence: CASSTRVPNTEAFF. CDR3 DNA: TGTGCCAGTAGCACCAGGGTCCCGAACACTGAAGCTTTCTTT.

V usage is TRBV28 and J usage is TRBJ2-7; weak D call: TRBD2 (5 bases). Trimming stripped 6 bases from V and 7 bases from J, with 10 bases between. This CDR3 region has 11 residues. The germline gives CDR1 MDHEN, CDR2 SYDVKM. The CDR3 DNA reads TGTGCCAGCAGGCTCTCGGGGGAGCAGTACTTC. This gives the protein CASRLSGEQYF. Based on the CDR3 plus reference TRBV28 and TRBJ2-7, the full variable domain is DVKVTQSSRYLVKRTGEKVFLECVQDMDHENMFWYRQDPGLGLRLIYFSYDVKMKEKGDIPEGYSVSREKKERFSLILESASTNQTSMYLCASRLSGEQYFGPGTRLTVT.

This clonotype was seen many times. J is TRBJ2-5 and V is TRBV4-3, with 8 bases that match TRBD2. The V segment lost 4 bases and the J segment 3 bases; nucleotides outside the gene matches: 10. The CDR3 spans 16 residues. Germline lookup yields CDR1 LGHNA and CDR2 YSLEER. The CDR3 here is CASSPGSSGPEETQYF. DNA of the CDR3: TGCGCCAGCAGCCCCGGATCTAGCGGGCCGGAAGAGACCCAGTACTTC.

There are many counts of this clonotype. The chain uses TRBV27 and TRBJ1-5, with D maybe TRBD1 (5 bases). Germline V lookup: CDR1 MNHEY, CDR2 SMNVEV (reference sequence). CDR3 length: 13 amino acids. V was cut by 1 base and J by 4 bases, with 5 bases left in between. The DNA of the CDR3 is TGTGCCAGCAGTTTATACAGGAATCAGCCCCAGCATTTT. Its protein product is CASSLYRNQPQHF.

Ten or more counts support this clonotype. The V gene is TRBV7-8, the J gene TRBJ2-5; D possibly corresponds to TRBD2 (6 bases). V was pared by 2 bases and J by 2 bases, with 24 bases between. Looked up from germline, CDR1 is SGHVS and CDR2 is FQNEAQ. The CDR3 is 19 amino acids. The CDR3 bases are TGTGCCAGCAGCTTATATGGTACGGGAGAGGGGCTGGGACAAGAGACCCAGTACTTC. This gives the protein CASSLYGTGEGLGQETQYF.

This clonotype was seen many times. The rearrangement links TRBV19 to TRBJ1-5, with TRBD1 as a possible D gene (5 bases). Germline V gene data show CDR1 as LNHDA and CDR2 as SQIVND (reference sequence). The CDR3 is 16 amino acids. Deletions cut 5 bases from V and 1 base from J, with 15 bases between. Written as DNA, the CDR3 is TGTGCCAGTAGTCCGCTGACAGAGGGCAGCAATCAGCCCCAGCATTTT. This sequence encodes CASSPLTEGSNQPQHF.

Ten or more counts support this clonotype. The chain couples TRBV15 to TRBJ1-1; 8 bases line up with TRBD1. CDR3 length equals 15 residues. Germline assignment: CDR1 LNHNV and CDR2 YYDKDF (reference sequence). Unmatched junction bases numbered 5, after V lost 1 base and J lost 4 bases. CDR3 in amino acids: CATSRADREFTEAFF. The DNA of the CDR3 is TGTGCCACCAGCAGAGCGGACAGGGAATTCACTGAAGCTTTCTTT.